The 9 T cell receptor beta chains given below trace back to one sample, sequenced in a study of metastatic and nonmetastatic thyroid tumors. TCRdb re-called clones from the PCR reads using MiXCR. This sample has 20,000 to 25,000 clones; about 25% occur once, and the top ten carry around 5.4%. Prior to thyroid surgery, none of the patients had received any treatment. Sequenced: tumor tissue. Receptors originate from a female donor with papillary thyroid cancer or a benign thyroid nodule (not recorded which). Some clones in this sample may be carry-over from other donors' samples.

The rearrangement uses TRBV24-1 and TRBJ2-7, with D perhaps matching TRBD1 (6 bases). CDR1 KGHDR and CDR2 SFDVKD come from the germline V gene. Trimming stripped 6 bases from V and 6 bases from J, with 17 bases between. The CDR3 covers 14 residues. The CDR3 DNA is TGTGCCACCAGTTATTCGACAGGACTGGGCGAGCAGTACTTC. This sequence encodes CATSYSTGLGEQYF.

CDR3 residues: CASIWYRWNTEAFF. CDR3 bases: TGTGCCAGCATCTGGTACAGGTGGAACACTGAAGCTTTCTTT. This chain uses TRBV6-1 with TRBJ1-1; TRBD1 is a possible D gene (5 bases). In germline, CDR1 is MNHNS, CDR2 SASEGT. The CDR3 loop spans 14 amino acids. V shed 7 bases and J shed 1 base, with 13 bases lying between them.

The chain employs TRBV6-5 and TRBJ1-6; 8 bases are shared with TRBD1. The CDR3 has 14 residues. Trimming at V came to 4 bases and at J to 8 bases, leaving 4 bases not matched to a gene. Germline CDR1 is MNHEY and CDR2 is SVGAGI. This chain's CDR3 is CASSFQGADSPLHF. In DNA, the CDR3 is TGTGCCAGCAGTTTCCAGGGGGCGGATTCACCCCTCCACTTT.

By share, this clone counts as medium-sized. The CDR3 DNA follows: TGTGCCAGCAGTTATCTCGGGACAGGGAATTCACCCCTCCACTTT. Translating it yields CASSYLGTGNSPLHF. The chain uses TRBV6-6 and TRBJ1-6, with 9 bases fitting TRBD1. Unmatched junction bases numbered 4, after V lost 3 bases and J lost 7 bases. Per germline, CDR1 MNHNY and CDR2 SVGAGI (reference sequence). This CDR3 has 15 amino acids.

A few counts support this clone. The CDR3 loop reads CATSRAIVSYEQYF. The CDR3 DNA reads as TGTGCCACCAGCAGAGCTATAGTGTCCTACGAGCAGTACTTC. The rearrangement links TRBV15 to TRBJ2-7; D is unresolved. The CDR3 has 14 amino acids. Per the germline V gene, CDR1 is LNHNV and CDR2 is YYDKDF (reference sequence). Deletions cut 1 base from V and 1 base from J, with 8 bases between.

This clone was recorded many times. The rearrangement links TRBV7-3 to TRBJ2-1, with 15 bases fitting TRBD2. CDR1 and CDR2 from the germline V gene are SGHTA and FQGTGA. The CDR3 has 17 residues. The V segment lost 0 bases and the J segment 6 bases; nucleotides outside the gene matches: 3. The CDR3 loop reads CASSLTGLAGGPNEQFF. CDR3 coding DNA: TGTGCCAGCAGCTTAACCGGACTAGCGGGGGGGCCCAATGAGCAGTTCTTC.

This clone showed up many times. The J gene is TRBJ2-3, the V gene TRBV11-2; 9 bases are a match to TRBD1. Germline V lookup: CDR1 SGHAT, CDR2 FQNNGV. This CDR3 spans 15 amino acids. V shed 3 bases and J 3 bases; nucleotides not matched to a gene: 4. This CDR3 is CASSFNRGRTDTQYF. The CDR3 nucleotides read TGTGCCAGCAGCTTTAACAGGGGGCGGACAGATACGCAGTATTTT.

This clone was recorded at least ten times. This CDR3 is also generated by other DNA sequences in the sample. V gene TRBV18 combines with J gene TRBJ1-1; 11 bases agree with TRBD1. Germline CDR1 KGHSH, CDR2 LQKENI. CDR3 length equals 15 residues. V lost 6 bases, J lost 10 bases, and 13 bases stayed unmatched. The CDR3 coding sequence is TGTGCCAGCTCGCTGACCGGGACAGGGGGTGTTGGAGCTTTCTTT. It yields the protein CASSLTGTGGVGAFF.

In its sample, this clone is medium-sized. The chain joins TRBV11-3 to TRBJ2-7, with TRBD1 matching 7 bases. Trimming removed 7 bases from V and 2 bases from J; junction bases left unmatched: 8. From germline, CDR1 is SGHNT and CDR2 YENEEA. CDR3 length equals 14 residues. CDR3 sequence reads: CASTNRDRPYEQYF. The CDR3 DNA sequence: TGTGCCAGCACCAACCGGGACAGACCCTACGAGCAGTACTTC.